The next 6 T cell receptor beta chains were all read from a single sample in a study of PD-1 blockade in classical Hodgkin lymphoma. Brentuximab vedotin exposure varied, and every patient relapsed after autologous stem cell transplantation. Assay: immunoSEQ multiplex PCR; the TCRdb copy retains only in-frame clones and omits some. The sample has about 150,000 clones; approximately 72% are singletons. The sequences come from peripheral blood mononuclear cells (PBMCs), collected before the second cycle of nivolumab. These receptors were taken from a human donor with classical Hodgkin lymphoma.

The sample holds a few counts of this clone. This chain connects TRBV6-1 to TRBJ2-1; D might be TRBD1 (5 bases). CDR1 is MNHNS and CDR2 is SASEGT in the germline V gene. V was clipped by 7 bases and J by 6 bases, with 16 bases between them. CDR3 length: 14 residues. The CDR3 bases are TGTGCCAGCATAGTGGGGCAAAACCTCAATGAGCAGTTCTTC. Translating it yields CASIVGQNLNEQFF.

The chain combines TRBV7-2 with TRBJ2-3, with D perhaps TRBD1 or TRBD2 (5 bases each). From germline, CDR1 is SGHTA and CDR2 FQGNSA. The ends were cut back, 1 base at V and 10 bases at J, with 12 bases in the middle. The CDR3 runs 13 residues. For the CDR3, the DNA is TGTGCCAGCAGCTTAGTCGGGGCTCCGTCGCAGTATTTT. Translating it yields CASSLVGAPSQYF.

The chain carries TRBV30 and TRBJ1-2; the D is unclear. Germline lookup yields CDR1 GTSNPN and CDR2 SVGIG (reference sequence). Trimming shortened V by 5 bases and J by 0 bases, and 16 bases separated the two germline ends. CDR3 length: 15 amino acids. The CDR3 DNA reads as TGTGCCTGGCGGGATTTCTTTGTCGCTAACTATGGCTACACCTTC. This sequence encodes CAWRDFFVANYGYTF.

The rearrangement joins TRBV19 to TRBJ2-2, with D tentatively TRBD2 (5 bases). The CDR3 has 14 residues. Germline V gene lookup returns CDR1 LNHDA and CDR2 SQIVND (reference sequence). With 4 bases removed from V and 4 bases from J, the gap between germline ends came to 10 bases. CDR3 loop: CASSRLATTGELFF. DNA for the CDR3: TGTGCCAGTAGTAGGCTAGCTACCACCGGGGAGCTGTTTTTT.

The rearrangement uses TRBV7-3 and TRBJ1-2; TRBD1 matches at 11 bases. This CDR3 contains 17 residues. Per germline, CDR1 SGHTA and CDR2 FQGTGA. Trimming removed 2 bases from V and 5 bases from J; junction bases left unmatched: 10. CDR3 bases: TGTGCCAGCAGCTTAGATCGTGGACAGGGGGCGAGGTATGGCTACACCTTC. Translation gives CASSLDRGQGARYGYTF.

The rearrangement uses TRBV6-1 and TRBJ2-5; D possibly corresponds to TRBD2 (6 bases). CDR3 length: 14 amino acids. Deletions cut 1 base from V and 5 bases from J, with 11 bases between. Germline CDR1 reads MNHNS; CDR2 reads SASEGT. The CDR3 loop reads CASSEVGSGETQYF. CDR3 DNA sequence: TGTGCCAGCAGTGAAGTGGGCAGCGGGGAGACCCAGTACTTC.